The 14 T cell receptor beta chains below all came from one sample that was sequenced in a study of T cell responses to AZD1222 COVID-19 vaccine. Profiling relied on immunoSEQ multiplex PCR, and the TCRdb table lists in-frame clones only, not all of them. The sample contains approximately 100,000 clones, 87% of which appear only once. Sample: peripheral blood, taken 28 days after the second AZD1222 dose. These receptors came from an adult who received the AZD1222 COVID-19 vaccine.

The DNA of the CDR3 is TGCGCCAGCAGTGAGGCGGGTTCCGGGGCCAACGTCCTGACTTTC. Protein sequence: CASSEAGSGANVLTF. The V and J genes are TRBV10-2 and TRBJ2-6, with a possible D match to TRBD2 (5 bases). V shed 2 bases and J shed 4 bases, with 9 bases lying between them. The CDR3 length is 15 residues. The germline V gene encodes CDR1 WSHSY and CDR2 SAAADI.

V and J are TRBV19 and TRBJ1-2; a weak D match, TRBD1 (5 bases). The V and J ends lost 2 bases and 7 bases respectively, with 8 bases between them. CDR1 LNHDA and CDR2 SQIVND come from the germline V gene (reference sequence). The CDR3 has 12 residues. CDR3: CASSIQGGGYTF. For the CDR3, the DNA is TGTGCCAGTAGTATACAGGGTGGTGGCTACACCTTC.

The chain is built from TRBV13 and TRBJ1-6; maybe TRBD1 (5 bases). This CDR3 comprises 18 residues. V was cut by 4 bases and J by 1 base, with 17 bases left in between. Germline CDR1 reads PRHDT; CDR2 reads FYEKMQ (reference sequence). The CDR3 DNA sequence: TGTGCCAGCAGCTCGTCCGACGGGCGGGGGTCCTATAATTCACCCCTCCACTTT. Amino acids: CASSSSDGRGSYNSPLHF.

The chain couples TRBV6-2 or TRBV6-3 to TRBJ2-3, with D unclear. CDR3 size: 14 residues. V lost 4 bases and J lost 4, with 12 bases in between. CDR1 MNHEY and CDR2 SVGEGT come from the germline V gene. The CDR3 nucleotides are TGTGCCAGCAGTTGGCGTGCTGTACCAGATACGCAGTATTTT. This gives the protein CASSWRAVPDTQYF.

This clone showed up just once. The chain links TRBV27 to TRBJ2-3; 9 bases agree with TRBD1. Germline-derived CDR1 and CDR2 are MNHEY and SMNVEV (reference sequence). V shed 5 bases and J 10 bases; nucleotides not matched to a gene: 16. The CDR3 runs to 16 residues. CDR3 amino acids: CASSQHLGTGRAAQYF. In DNA form, the CDR3 reads TGTGCCAGCAGTCAGCACCTTGGGACAGGGAGGGCCGCGCAGTATTTT.

The chain couples TRBV5-8 to TRBJ2-7, with D maybe TRBD2 (5 bases). The CDR3 contains 14 residues. V shed 0 bases and J shed 3 bases, with 10 bases lying between them. Germline lookup yields CDR1 SGHTS and CDR2 YDEGEE. The DNA for the CDR3 is TGTGCCAGCAGCTTGGCACCCCGGGACTACGAGCAGTACTTC. Its translation is CASSLAPRDYEQYF.

J is TRBJ1-4 and V is TRBV7-9; 9 bases map to TRBD1. Germline V gives CDR1 SEHNR, CDR2 FQNEAQ (reference sequence). The V gene end was trimmed by 2 bases and the J gene end by 8 bases; junction bases not matched to a gene: 6. The CDR3 loop spans 15 amino acids. CDR3 protein: CASSLRSTGGEKLFF. The CDR3 DNA reads TGTGCCAGCAGCTTACGTTCGACAGGGGGAGAAAAACTGTTTTTT.

V usage is TRBV7-3 and J usage is TRBJ1-6; 7 nucleotides match TRBD1. CDR1 is SGHTA and CDR2 is FQGTGA in the germline V gene. The V gene end was trimmed by 5 bases and the J gene end by 7 bases; junction bases not matched to a gene: 5. The CDR3 consists of 14 residues. CDR3 sequence: CASSRTGGNSPLHF. As DNA, the CDR3 is TGTGCCAGCAGCCGGACAGGCGGAAATTCACCCCTCCACTTT.

The chain has TRBV27 and TRBJ1-1; 7 bases match TRBD1. Germline lookup yields CDR1 MNHEY and CDR2 SMNVEV (reference sequence). The CDR3 has 13 amino acids. Trimming cost V 5 bases and J 6 bases; bases outside gene matches: 6. The CDR3 DNA reads as TGTGCCAGCAGTCCCCGGACAGGCCCTGAAGCTTTCTTT. Residues: CASSPRTGPEAFF.

V usage is TRBV10-2 and J usage is TRBJ2-7, with 8 bases aligning to TRBD2. V lost 6 bases to trimming and J lost 3 bases; unmatched junction nucleotides: 10. The CDR3 loop spans 15 amino acids. From germline, CDR1 is WSHSY and CDR2 SAAADI. This CDR3 reads CASSFLGLDSYEQYF. In DNA, the CDR3 is TGCGCCAGCAGCTTCTTGGGACTAGACAGCTACGAGCAGTACTTC.

This clone was found a few times. The chain combines TRBV14 with TRBJ1-6; no reliable D call. Trimming left V 8 bases short and J 0 bases short, with 8 bases between. The CDR3 loop spans 14 amino acids. The germline gives CDR1 SGHDN, CDR2 FVKESK. DNA of the CDR3: TGTGCCAGCCTAAGGAGCTCCTATAATTCACCCCTCCACTTT. Translation: CASLRSSYNSPLHF.

The V call is TRBV27, the J call TRBJ2-2; tentative D call: TRBD1 (7 bases). The CDR3 is 14 amino acids. V was shortened by 6 bases and J by 6 bases, with 14 bases between the two germline ends. CDR1 MNHEY and CDR2 SMNVEV come from the germline V gene (reference sequence). The CDR3, as DNA: TGTGCCAGCAGGCGGGACAGACAGTCCGGGGAGCTGTTTTTT. The encoded protein is CASRRDRQSGELFF.

The rearrangement uses TRBV30 and TRBJ2-7; 8 bases line up with TRBD1. The CDR3 totals 13 residues. J was trimmed by 4 bases and V by 2 bases; bases with no gene match: 4. CDR1 and CDR2 from the germline V gene are GTSNPN and SVGIG (reference sequence). The CDR3 coding sequence is TGTGCCTGGAGTTCAGGGGGCTTATACGAGCAGTACTTC. Translating it yields CAWSSGGLYEQYF. The complete variable domain, with remaining parts taken from reference TRBV30 and TRBJ2-7, reads SQTIHQWPATLVQPVGSPLSLECTVEGTSNPNLYWYRQAAGRGLQLLFYSVGIGQISSEVPQNLSASRPQDRQFILSSKKLLLSDSGFYLCAWSSGGLYEQYFGPGTRLTVT.

This sequence joins TRBV6-2 or TRBV6-3 and TRBJ1-1, with D possibly TRBD1 on 6 matching bases. The CDR3 is 15 residues long. V was shortened by 5 bases and J by 3 bases, with 16 bases between the two germline ends. In germline, CDR1 is MNHEY, CDR2 SVGEGT. The CDR3 reads CASSIRTVRDTEAFF. In nucleotides, the CDR3 is TGTGCCAGCAGTATCCGGACAGTTCGTGACACTGAAGCTTTCTTT.